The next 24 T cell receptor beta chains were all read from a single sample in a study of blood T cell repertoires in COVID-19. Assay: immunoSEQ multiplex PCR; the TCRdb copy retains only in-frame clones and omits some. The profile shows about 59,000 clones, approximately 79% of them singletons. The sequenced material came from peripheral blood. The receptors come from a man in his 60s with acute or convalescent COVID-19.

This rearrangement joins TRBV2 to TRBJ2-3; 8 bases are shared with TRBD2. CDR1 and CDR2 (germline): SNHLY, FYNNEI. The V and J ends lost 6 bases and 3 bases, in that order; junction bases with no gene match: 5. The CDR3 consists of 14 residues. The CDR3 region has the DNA TGTGCCAGCAGGCGGGGGGACGCAACAGATACGCAGTATTTT. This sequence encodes CASRRGDATDTQYF.

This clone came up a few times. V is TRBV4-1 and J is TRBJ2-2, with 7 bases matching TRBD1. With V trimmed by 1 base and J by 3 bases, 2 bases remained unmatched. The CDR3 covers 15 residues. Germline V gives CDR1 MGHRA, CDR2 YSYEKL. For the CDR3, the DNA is TGCGCCAGCAGCCAAGGTGACAGGGACACCGGGGAGCTGTTTTTT. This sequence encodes CASSQGDRDTGELFF.

This CDR3 reads CASRKTGGAEGTEAFF. The DNA of the CDR3 is TGTGCCAGCAGGAAGACTGGGGGCGCAGAGGGAACTGAAGCTTTCTTT. The chain uses TRBV7-8 and TRBJ1-1; TRBD1 might be the D (6 bases). CDR1 and CDR2 from the germline V gene are SGHVS and FQNEAQ. Trimming shortened V by 6 bases and J by 5 bases, and 22 bases separated the two germline ends. The CDR3 is 16 residues long.

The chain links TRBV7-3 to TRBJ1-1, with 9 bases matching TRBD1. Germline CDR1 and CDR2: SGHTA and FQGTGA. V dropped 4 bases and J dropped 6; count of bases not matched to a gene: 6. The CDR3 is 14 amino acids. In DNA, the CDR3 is TGTGCCAGCAGCTCGACAGGGGGGCGAGCTGAAGCTTTCTTT. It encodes CASSSTGGRAEAFF.

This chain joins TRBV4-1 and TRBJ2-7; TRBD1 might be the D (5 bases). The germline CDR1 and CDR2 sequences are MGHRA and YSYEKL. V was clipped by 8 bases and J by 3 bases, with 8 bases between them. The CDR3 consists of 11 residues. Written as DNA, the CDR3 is TGCGCCAGCGGGGCCGTCTACGAGCAGTACTTC. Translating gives CASGAVYEQYF.

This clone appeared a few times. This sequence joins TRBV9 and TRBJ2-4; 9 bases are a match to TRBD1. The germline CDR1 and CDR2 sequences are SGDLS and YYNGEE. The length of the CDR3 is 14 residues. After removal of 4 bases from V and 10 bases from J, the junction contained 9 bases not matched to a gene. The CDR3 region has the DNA TGTGCCAGCAGCCCCCGGGACAGGGTAACTATTCAGTACTTC. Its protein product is CASSPRDRVTIQYF.

The CDR3 DNA is TGCGCCAGCAGCTTGGACGACAGCGTGAATGAAAAACTGTTTTTT. Amino acids: CASSLDDSVNEKLFF. This rearrangement joins TRBV5-1 to TRBJ1-4; the D gene is possibly TRBD1 (5 bases). Per the germline V gene, CDR1 is SGHRS and CDR2 is YFSETQ. The CDR3 covers 15 residues. The V end lost 0 bases, the J end lost 5 bases, and 11 bases lay between the germline ends.

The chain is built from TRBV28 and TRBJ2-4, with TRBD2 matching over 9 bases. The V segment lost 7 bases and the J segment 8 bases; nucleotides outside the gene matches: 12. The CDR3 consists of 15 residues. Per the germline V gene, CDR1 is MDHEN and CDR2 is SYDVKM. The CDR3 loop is CASNSAGGLMDIQYF. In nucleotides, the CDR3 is TGTGCCAGCAATTCAGCGGGGGGTTTAATGGACATTCAGTACTTC.

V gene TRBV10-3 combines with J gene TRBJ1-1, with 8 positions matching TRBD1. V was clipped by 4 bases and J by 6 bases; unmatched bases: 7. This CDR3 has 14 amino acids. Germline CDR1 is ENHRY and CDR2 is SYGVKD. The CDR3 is CAISGRTGIAEAFF. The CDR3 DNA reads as TGTGCCATCAGTGGAAGGACAGGGATCGCTGAAGCTTTCTTT.

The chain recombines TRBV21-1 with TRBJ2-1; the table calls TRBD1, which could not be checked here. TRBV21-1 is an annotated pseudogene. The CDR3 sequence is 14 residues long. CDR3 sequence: CASSAQGVDNEQFF. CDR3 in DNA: TGTGCCAGCAGCGCACAGGGGGTGGACAATGAGCAGTTCTTC.

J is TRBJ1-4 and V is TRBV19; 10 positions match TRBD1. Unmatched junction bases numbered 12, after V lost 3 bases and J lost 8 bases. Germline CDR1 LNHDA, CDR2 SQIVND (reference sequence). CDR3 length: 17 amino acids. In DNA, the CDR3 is TGTGCCAGTAGTATTGACAGGGGGCTCCCCATCCAGGAAAAACTGTTTTTT. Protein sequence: CASSIDRGLPIQEKLFF. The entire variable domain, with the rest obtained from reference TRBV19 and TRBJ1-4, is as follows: DGGITQSPKYLFRKEGQNVTLSCEQNLNHDAMYWYRQDPGQGLRLIYYSQIVNDFQKGDIAEGYSVSREKKESFPLTVTSAQKNPTAFYLCASSIDRGLPIQEKLFFGSGTQLSVL.

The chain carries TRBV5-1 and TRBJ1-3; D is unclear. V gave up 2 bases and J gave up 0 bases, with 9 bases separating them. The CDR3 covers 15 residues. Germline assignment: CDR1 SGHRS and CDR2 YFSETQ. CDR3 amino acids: CASSFEGHSGNTIYF. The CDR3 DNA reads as TGCGCCAGCAGCTTCGAGGGTCACTCTGGAAACACCATATATTTT. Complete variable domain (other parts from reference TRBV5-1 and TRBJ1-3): KAGVTQTPRYLIKTRGQQVTLSCSPISGHRSVSWYQQTPGQGLQFLFEYFSETQRNKGNFPGRFSGRQFSNSRSEMNVSTLELGDSALYLCASSFEGHSGNTIYFGEGSWLTVV.

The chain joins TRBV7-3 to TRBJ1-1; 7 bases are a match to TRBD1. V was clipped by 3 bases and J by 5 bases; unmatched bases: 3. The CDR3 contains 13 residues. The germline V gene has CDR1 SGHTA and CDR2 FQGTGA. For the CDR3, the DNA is TGTGCCAGCAGCTTTACAGGGGTTACTGAAGCTTTCTTT. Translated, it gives CASSFTGVTEAFF.

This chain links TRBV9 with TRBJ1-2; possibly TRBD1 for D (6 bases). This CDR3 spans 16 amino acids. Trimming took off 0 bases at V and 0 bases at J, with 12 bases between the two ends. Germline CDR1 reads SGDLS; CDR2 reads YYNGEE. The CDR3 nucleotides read TGTGCCAGCAGCGTAGGAAGCCAGGGGTCTAACTATGGCTACACCTTC. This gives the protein CASSVGSQGSNYGYTF.

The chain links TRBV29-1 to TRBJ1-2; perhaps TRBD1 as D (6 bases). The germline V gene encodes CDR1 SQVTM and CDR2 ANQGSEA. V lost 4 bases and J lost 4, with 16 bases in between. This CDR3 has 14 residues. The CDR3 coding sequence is TGCAGCGTTGTCTCCGGGACACCTCCCTATGGCTACACCTTC. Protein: CSVVSGTPPYGYTF.

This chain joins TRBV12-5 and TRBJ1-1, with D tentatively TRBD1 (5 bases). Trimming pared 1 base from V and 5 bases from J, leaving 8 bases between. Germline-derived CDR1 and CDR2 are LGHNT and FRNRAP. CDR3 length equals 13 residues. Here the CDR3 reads CASGLEAGTEAFF. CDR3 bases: TGTGCTAGTGGTTTGGAGGCAGGGACTGAAGCTTTCTTT.

The CDR3 region has the DNA TGCAGCCCGAAGACTGGACAGGGCACAGATACGCAGTATTTT. Amino acids: CSPKTGQGTDTQYF. V usage is TRBV29-1 and J usage is TRBJ2-3; 7 bases fit TRBD1. From germline, CDR1 is SQVTM and CDR2 ANQGSEA. V shed 8 bases, J shed 1 base, and the junction held 9 bases outside the gene matches. The CDR3 has 14 residues.

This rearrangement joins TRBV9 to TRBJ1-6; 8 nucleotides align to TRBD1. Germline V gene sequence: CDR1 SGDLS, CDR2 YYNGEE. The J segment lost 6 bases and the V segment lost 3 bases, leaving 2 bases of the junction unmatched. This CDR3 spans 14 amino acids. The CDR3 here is CASSGTGTNSPLHF. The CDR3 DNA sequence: TGTGCCAGCAGCGGGACAGGGACTAATTCACCCCTCCACTTT.

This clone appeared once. The CDR3 sequence: CASGLGQGAVGELFF. The CDR3, as DNA: TGTGCCAGCGGTTTGGGACAGGGGGCGGTCGGGGAGCTGTTTTTT. V is TRBV7-8 and J is TRBJ2-2, with 12 bases matching TRBD1. V shed 8 bases and J 7 bases; nucleotides not matched to a gene: 8. Germline V gene data show CDR1 as SGHVS and CDR2 as FQNEAQ. This CDR3 is 15 amino acids long.

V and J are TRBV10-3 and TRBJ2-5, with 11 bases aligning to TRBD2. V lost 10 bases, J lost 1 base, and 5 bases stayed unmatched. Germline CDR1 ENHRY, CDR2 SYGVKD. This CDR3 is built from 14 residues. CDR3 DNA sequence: TGTGCCAGCCGACTAGCGGGGACCCAAGAGACCCAGTACTTC. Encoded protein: CASRLAGTQETQYF.

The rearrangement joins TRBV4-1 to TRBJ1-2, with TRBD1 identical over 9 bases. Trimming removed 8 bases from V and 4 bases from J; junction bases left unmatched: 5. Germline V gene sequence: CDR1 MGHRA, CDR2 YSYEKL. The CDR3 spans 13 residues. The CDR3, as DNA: TGCGCCAGCGCGGGACAGGGCCCCTATGGCTACACCTTC. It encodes CASAGQGPYGYTF.

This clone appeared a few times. This CDR3 reads CASSLDRAGELFF. The CDR3 region has the DNA TGTGCCAGCAGCTTGGACAGGGCCGGGGAGCTGTTTTTT. The V and J genes are TRBV7-8 and TRBJ2-2, with 8 bases matching TRBD1. The J segment lost 6 bases and the V segment lost 3 bases, leaving 0 bases of the junction unmatched. Germline CDR1 SGHVS, CDR2 FQNEAQ. This CDR3 is built from 13 residues.

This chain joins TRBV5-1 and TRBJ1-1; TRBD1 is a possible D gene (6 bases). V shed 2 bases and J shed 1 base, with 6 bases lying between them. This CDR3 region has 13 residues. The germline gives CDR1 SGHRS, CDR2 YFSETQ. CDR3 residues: CASSLGGNTEAFF. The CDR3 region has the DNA TGCGCCAGCAGCTTAGGGGGGAACACTGAAGCTTTCTTT.

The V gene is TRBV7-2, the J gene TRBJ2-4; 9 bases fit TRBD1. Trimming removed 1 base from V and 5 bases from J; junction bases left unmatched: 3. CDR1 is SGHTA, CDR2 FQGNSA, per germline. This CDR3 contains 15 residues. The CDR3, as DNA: TGTGCCAGCAGCTTAGGGACAGGGGTCCAAAACATTCAGTACTTC. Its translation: CASSLGTGVQNIQYF.